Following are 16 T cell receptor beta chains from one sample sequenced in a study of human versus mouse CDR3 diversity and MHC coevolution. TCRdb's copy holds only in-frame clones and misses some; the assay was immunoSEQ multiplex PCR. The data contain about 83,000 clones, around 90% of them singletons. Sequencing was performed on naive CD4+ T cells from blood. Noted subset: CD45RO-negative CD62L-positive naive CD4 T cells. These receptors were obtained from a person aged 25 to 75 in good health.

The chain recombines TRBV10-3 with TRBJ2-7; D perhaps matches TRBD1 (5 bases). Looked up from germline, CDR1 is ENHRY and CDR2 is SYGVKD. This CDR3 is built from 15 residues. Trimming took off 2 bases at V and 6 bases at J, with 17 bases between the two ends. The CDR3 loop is CAISERSVSQGEQYF. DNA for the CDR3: TGTGCCATCAGTGAGCGATCGGTTTCCCAGGGCGAGCAGTACTTC.

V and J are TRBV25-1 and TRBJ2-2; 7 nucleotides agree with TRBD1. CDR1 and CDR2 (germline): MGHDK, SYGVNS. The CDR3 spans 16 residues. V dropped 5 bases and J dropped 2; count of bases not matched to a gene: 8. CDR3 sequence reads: CASSSPTGRNTGELFF. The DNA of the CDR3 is TGTGCCAGCAGTTCGCCGACAGGGCGAAACACCGGGGAGCTGTTTTTT. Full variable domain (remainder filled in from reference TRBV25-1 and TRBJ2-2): EADIYQTPRYLVIGTGKKITLECSQTMGHDKMYWYQQDPGMELHLIHYSYGVNSTEKGDLSSESTVSRIRTEHFPLTLESARPSHTSQYLCASSSPTGRNTGELFFGEGSRLTVL.

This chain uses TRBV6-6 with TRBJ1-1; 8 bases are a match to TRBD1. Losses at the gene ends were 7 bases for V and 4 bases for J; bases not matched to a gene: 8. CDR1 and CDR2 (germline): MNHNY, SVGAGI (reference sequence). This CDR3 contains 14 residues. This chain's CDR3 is CASTLDRGGTEAFF. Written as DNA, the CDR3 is TGTGCCAGCACTTTAGACAGGGGAGGCACTGAAGCTTTCTTT.

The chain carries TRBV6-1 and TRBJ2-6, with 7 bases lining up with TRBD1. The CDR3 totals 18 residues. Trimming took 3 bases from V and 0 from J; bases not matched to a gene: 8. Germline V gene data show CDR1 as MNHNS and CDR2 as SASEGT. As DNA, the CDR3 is TGTGCCAGCAGTGACCTGAACGACAGGGTCTCTGGGGCCAACGTCCTGACTTTC. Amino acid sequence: CASSDLNDRVSGANVLTF.

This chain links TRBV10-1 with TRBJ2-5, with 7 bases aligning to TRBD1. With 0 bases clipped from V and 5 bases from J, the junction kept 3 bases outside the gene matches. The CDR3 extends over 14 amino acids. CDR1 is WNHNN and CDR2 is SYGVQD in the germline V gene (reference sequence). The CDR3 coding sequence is TGCGCCAGCAGTGAGTCTGGCAGGGGGGAGACCCAGTACTTC. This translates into CASSESGRGETQYF.

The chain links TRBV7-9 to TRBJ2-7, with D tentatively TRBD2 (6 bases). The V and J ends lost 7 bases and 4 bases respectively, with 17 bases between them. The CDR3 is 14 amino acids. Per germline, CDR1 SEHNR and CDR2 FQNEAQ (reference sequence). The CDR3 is CASTRVGRIYEQYF. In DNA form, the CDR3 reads TGTGCCAGCACTCGGGTGGGGAGGATATACGAGCAGTACTTC.

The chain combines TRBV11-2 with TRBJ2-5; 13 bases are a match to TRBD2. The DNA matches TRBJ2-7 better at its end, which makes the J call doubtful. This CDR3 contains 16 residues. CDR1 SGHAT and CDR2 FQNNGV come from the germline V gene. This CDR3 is CASSSGTSGTSYEQYF. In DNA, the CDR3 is TGTGCCAGCAGCTCCGGGACTAGCGGGACATCCTACGAGCAGTACTTC.

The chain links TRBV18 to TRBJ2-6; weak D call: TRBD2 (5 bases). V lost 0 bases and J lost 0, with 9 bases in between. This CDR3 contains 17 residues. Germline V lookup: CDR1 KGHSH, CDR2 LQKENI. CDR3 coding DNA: TGTGCCAGCTCACCACCAGGGAGCCCCTCTGGGGCCAACGTCCTGACTTTC. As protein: CASSPPGSPSGANVLTF.

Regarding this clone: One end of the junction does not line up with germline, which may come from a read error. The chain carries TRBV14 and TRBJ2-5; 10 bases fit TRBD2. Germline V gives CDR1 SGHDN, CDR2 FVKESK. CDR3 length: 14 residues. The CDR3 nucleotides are TGTGCCAGCAGCCAAGATTGGACTAGCGGAGCCCTGGACTTC. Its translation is CASSQDWTSGALDF.

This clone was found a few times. The CDR3 sequence is CASSGSQNTEAFF. CDR3 coding DNA: TGTGCCAGTAGCGGGTCACAGAACACTGAAGCTTTCTTT. The gene calls are TRBV19 and TRBJ1-1; D is unresolved. The CDR3 is 13 residues long. In germline, CDR1 is LNHDA, CDR2 SQIVND (reference sequence). The V gene lost 6 bases and the J gene lost 1 base, with 9 bases spanning the gap.

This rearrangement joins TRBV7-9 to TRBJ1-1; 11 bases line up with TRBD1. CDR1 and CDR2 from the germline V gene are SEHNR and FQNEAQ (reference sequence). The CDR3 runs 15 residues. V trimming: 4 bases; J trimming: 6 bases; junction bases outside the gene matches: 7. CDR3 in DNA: TGTGCCAGCAGCTCGGACAGGGGGCGCCTCTCTGAAGCTTTCTTT. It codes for CASSSDRGRLSEAFF.

The CDR3: CASSLALTGRSSTDTQYF. CDR3 nucleotide sequence: TGCGCCAGCAGCTTGGCCTTAACGGGGAGATCTAGCACAGATACGCAGTATTTT. The chain employs TRBV5-1 and TRBJ2-3; possibly TRBD2 for D (5 bases). CDR1 and CDR2 from the germline V gene are SGHRS and YFSETQ. CDR3 length: 18 residues. Trimming shortened V by 0 bases and J by 0 bases, and 17 bases separated the two germline ends.

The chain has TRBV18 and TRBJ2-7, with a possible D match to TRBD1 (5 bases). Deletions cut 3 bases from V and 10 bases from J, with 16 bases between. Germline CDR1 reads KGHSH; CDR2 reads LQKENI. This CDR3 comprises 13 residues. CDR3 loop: CASSPSSGPGQYF. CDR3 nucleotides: TGTGCCAGCTCACCGTCCTCAGGGCCGGGTCAGTACTTC.

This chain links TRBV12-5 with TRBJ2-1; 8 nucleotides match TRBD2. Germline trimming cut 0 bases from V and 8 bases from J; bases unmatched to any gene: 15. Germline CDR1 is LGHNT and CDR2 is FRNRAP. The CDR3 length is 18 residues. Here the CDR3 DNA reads TGTGCTAGTGGTTTGGTACTTTGGAGCGGGAGCGGCGTTGATGAGCAGTTCTTC. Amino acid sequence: CASGLVLWSGSGVDEQFF.

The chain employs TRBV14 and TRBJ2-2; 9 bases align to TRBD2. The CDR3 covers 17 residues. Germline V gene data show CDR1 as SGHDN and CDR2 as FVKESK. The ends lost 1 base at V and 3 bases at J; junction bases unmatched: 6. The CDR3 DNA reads TGTGCCAGCAGCCAAGCCCTCACTAGCGGGCACACCGGGGAGCTGTTTTTT. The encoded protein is CASSQALTSGHTGELFF.

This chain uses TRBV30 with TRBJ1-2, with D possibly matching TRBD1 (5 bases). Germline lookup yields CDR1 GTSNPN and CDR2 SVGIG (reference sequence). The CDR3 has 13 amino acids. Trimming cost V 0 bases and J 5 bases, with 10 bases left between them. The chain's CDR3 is CAWSVGGGYGYTF. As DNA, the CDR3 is TGTGCCTGGAGTGTCGGGGGGGGGTATGGCTACACCTTC.